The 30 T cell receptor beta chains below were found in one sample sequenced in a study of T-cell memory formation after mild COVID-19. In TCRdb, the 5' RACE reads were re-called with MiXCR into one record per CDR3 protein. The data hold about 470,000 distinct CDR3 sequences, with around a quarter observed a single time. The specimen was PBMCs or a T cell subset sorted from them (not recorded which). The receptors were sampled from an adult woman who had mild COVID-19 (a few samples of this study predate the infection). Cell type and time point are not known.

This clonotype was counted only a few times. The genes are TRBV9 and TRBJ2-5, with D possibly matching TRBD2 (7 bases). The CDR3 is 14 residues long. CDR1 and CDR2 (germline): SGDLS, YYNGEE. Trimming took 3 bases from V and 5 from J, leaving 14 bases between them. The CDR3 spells CASSGSGGPETQYF. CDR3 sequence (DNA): TGTGCCAGCAGCGGGTCGGGGGGCCCGGAGACCCAGTACTTC. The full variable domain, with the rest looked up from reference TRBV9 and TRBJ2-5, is DSGVTQTPKHLITATGQRVTLRCSPRSGDLSVYWYQQSLDQGLQFLIQYYNGEERAKGNILERFSAQQFPDLHSELNLSSLELGDSALYFCASSGSGGPETQYFGPGTRLLVL.

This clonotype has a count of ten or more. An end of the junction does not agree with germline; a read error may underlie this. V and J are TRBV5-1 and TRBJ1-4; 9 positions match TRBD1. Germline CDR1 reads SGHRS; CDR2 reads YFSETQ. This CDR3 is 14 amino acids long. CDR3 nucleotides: TGTGCCAGCAGCTTGGGACAGGGAAATGAAAAACTGTTTTTT. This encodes CASSLGQGNEKLFF.

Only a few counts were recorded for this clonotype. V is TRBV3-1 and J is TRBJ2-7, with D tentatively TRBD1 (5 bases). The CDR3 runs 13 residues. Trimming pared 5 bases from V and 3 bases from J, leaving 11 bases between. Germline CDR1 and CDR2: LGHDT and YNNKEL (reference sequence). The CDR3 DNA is TGTGCCAGCAGCTCACAGGCTAACTACGAGCAGTACTTC. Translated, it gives CASSSQANYEQYF.

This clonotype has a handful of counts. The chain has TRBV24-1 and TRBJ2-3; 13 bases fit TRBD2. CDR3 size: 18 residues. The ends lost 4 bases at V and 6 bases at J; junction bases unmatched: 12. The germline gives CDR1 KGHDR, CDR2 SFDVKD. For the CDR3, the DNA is TGTGCCACCAGTGACGGGACTAGCGGGGCCTACTCGCGGGATACGCAGTATTTT. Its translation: CATSDGTSGAYSRDTQYF.

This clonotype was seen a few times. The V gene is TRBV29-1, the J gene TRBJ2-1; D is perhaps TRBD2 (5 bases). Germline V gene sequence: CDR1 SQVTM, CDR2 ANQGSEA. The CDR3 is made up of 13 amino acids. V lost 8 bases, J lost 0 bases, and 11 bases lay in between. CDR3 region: CSMSGVSYNEQFF. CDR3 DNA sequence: TGCAGCATGAGCGGAGTCTCCTACAATGAGCAGTTCTTC.

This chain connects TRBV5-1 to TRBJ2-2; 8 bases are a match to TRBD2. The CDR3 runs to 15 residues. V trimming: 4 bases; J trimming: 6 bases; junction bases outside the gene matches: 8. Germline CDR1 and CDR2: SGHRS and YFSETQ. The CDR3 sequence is CASSPGLASAGELFF. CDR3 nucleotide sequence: TGCGCCAGCAGCCCCGGACTAGCCTCCGCCGGGGAGCTGTTTTTT.

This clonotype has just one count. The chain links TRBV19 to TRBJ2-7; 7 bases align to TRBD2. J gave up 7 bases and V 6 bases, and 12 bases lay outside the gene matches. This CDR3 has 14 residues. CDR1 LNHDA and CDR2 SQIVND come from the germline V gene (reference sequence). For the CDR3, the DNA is TGTGCCAGTAGGAGGGTGGCGGGAGCACGGGAGCAGTACTTC. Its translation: CASRRVAGAREQYF.

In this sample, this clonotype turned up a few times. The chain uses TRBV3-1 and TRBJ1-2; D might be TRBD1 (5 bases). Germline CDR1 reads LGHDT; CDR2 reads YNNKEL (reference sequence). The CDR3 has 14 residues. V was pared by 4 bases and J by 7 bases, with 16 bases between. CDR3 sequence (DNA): TGTGCCAGCAGCCTGGGGACGAGCCGGCGTGGCTACACCTTC. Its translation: CASSLGTSRRGYTF. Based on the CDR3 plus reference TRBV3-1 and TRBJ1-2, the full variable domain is DTAVSQTPKYLVTQMGNDKSIKCEQNLGHDTMYWYKQDSKKFLKIMFSYNNKELIINETVPNRFSPKSPDKAHLNLHINSLELGDSAVYFCASSLGTSRRGYTFGSGTRLTVV.

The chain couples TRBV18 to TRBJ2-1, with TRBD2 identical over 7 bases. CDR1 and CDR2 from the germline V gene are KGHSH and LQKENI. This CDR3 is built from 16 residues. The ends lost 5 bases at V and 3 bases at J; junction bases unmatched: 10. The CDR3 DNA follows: TGTGCCAGCTCAGCCCGGAATAGCGGGTTCTACAATGAGCAGTTCTTC. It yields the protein CASSARNSGFYNEQFF.

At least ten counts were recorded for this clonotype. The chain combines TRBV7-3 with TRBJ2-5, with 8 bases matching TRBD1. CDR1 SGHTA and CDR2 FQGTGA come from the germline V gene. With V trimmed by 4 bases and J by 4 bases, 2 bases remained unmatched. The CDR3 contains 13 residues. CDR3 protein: CASSSGQGETQYF. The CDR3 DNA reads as TGTGCCAGCAGCTCCGGACAGGGAGAGACCCAGTACTTC.

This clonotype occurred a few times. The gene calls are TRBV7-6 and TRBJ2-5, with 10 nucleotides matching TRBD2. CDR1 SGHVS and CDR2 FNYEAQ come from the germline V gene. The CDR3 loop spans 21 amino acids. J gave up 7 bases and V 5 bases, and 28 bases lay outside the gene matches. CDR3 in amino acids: CASSLEANLGGLLAGERTQYF. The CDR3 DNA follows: TGTGCCAGCAGCCTAGAGGCGAATTTAGGCGGGCTGCTAGCGGGAGAACGGACCCAGTACTTC.

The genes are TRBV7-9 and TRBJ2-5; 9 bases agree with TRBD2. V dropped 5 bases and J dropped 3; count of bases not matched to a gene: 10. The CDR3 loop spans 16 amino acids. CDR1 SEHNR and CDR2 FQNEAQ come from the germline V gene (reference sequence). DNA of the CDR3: TGTGCCAGCAGCACCCTCAGGGCTAGCGGGGAAGAGACCCAGTACTTC. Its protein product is CASSTLRASGEETQYF.

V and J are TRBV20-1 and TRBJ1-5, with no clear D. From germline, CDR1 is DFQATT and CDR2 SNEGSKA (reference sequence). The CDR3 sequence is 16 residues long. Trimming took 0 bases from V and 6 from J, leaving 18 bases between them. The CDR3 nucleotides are TGCAGTGCTAGAGATTTGTTAGTGGGCGAGAGTCAGCCCCAGCATTTT. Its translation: CSARDLLVGESQPQHF.

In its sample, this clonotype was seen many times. CDR3 amino acids: CASSLGLAGAGELFF. CDR3 DNA: TGCGCCAGCAGCTTGGGACTAGCGGGAGCCGGGGAGCTGTTTTTT. V and J are TRBV5-1 and TRBJ2-2; 12 bases are shared with TRBD2. After removal of 0 bases from V and 6 bases from J, the junction contained 0 bases not matched to a gene. This CDR3 contains 15 residues. CDR1 is SGHRS and CDR2 is YFSETQ in the germline V gene.

The CDR3 spells CSVEDKGAGDTEAFF. The CDR3 bases are TGCAGCGTTGAAGATAAGGGGGCCGGGGATACTGAAGCTTTCTTT. The V and J genes are TRBV29-1 and TRBJ1-1, with 7 bases matching TRBD1. Trimming took 0 bases from V and 5 from J; bases not matched to a gene: 9. Germline values: CDR1 SQVTM, CDR2 ANQGSEA. This CDR3 has 15 amino acids.

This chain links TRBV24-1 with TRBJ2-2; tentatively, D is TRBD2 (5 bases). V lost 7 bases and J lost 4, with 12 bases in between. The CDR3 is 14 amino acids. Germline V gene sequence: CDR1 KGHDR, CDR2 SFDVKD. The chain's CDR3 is CATRSSGGTGELFF. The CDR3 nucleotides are TGTGCCACCAGAAGCTCCGGAGGCACCGGGGAGCTGTTTTTT.

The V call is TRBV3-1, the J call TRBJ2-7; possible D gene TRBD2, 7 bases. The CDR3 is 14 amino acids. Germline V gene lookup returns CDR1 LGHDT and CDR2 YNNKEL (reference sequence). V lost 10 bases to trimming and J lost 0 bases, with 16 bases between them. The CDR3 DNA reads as TGTGCCACCAGAAGGGGGGGCTACTCCTACGAGCAGTACTTC. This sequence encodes CATRRGGYSYEQYF.

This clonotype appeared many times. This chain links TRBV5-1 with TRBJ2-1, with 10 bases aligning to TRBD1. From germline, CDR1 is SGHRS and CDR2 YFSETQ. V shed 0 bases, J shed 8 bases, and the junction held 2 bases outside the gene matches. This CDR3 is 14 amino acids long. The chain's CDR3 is CASSLGQGAYEQFF. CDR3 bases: TGCGCCAGCAGCTTGGGACAGGGGGCTTATGAGCAGTTCTTC.

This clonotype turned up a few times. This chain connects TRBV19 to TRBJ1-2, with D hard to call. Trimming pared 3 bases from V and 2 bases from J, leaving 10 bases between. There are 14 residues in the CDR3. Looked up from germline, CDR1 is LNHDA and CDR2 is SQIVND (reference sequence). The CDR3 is CASSMAGYNYGYTF. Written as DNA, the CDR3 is TGTGCCAGTAGTATGGCTGGTTACAACTATGGCTACACCTTC.

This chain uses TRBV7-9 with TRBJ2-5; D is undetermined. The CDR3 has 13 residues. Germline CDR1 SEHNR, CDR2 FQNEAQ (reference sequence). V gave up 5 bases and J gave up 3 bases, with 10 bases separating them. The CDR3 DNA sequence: TGTGCCAGCAGCCAAGTGGGGAAAGAGACCCAGTACTTC. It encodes CASSQVGKETQYF.

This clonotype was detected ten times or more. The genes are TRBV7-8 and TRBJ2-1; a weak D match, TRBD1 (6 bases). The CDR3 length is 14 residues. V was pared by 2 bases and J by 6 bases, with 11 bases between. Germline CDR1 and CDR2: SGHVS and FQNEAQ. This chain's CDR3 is CASSLPQGLNEQFF. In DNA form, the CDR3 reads TGTGCCAGCAGCTTACCGCAGGGGCTCAATGAGCAGTTCTTC.

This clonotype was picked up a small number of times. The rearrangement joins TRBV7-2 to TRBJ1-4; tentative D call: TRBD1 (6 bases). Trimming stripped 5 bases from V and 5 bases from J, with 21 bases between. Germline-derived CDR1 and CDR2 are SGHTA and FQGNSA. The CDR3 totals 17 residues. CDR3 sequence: CASSPSVWGAINEKLFF. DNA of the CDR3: TGTGCCAGCAGCCCGTCTGTCTGGGGGGCTATAAATGAAAAACTGTTTTTT. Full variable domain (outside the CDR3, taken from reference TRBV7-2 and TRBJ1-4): GAGVSQSPSNKVTEKGKDVELRCDPISGHTALYWYRQSLGQGLEFLIYFQGNSAPDKSGLPSDRFSAERTGGSVSTLTIQRTQQEDSAVYLCASSPSVWGAINEKLFFGSGTQLSVL.

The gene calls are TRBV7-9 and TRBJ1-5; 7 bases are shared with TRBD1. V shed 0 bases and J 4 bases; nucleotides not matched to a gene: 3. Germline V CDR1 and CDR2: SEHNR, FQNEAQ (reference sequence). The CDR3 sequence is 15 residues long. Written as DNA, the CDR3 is TGTGCCAGCAGCTTAGCAGGGGGCGAGAATCAGCCCCAGCATTTT. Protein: CASSLAGGENQPQHF. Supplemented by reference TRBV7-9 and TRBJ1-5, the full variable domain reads DTGVSQNPRHKITKRGQNVTFRCDPISEHNRLYWYRQTLGQGPEFLTYFQNEAQLEKSRLLSDRFSAERPKGSFSTLEIQRTEQGDSAMYLCASSLAGGENQPQHFGDGTRLSIL.

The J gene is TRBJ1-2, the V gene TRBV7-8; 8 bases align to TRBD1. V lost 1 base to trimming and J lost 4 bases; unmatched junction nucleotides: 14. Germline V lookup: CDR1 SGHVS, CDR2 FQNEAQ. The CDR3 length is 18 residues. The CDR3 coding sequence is TGTGCCAGCAGCTTAGACCCCTCGACAGGGGAGGCAATCTATGGCTACACCTTC. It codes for CASSLDPSTGEAIYGYTF.

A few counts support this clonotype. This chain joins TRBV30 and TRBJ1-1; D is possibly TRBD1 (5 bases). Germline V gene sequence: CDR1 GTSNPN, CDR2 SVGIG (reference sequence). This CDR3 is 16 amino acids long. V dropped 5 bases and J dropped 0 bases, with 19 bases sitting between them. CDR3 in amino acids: CAWSSGTSGMNTEAFF. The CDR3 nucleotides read TGTGCCTGGTCATCCGGGACGAGTGGGATGAACACTGAAGCTTTCTTT.

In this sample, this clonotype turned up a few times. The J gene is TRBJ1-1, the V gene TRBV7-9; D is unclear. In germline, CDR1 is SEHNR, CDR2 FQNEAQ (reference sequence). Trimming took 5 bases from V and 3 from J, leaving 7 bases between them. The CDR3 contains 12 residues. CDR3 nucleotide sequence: TGTGCCAGCAGCCGCAGGTACACTGAAGCTTTCTTT. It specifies CASSRRYTEAFF.

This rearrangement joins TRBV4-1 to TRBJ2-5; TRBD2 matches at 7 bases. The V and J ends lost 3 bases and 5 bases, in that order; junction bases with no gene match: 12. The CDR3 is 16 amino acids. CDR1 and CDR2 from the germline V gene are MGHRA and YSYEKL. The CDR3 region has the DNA TGCGCCAGCAGCCACCCCGCGGGAGAGGGTGGTGAGACCCAGTACTTC. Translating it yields CASSHPAGEGGETQYF.

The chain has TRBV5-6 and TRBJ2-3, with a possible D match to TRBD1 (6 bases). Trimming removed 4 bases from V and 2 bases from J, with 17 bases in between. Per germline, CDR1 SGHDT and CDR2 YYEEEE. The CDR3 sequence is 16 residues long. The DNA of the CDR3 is TGTGCCAGCAGCCCCTCAGGCGACAGGTACACAGATACGCAGTATTTT. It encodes CASSPSGDRYTDTQYF.

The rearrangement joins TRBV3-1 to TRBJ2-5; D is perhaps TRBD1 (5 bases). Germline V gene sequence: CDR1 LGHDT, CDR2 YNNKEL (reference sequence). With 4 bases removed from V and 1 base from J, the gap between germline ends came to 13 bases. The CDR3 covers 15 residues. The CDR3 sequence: CASSLSTEPQETQYF. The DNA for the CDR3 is TGTGCCAGCAGCCTTTCGACAGAACCCCAAGAGACCCAGTACTTC.

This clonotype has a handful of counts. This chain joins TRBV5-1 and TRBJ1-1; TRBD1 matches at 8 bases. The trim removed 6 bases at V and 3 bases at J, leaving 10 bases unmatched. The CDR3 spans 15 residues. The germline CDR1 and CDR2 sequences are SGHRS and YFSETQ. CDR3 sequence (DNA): TGCGCCAGCAAGCCAGGGGGCGGGAGAGACACTGAAGCTTTCTTT. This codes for CASKPGGGRDTEAFF.